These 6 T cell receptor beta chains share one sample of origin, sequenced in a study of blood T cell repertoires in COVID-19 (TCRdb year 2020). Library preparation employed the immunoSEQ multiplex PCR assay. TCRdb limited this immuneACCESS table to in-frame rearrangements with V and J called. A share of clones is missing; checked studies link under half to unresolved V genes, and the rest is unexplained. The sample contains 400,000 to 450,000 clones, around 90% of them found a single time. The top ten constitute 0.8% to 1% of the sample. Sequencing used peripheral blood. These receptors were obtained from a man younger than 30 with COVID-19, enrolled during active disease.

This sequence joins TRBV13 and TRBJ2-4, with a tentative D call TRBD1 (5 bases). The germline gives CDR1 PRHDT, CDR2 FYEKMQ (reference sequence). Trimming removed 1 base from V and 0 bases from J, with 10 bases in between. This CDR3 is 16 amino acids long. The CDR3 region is CASSLVGPLAKNIQYF. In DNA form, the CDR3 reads TGTGCCAGCAGCTTAGTGGGGCCCCTAGCCAAAAACATTCAGTACTTC.

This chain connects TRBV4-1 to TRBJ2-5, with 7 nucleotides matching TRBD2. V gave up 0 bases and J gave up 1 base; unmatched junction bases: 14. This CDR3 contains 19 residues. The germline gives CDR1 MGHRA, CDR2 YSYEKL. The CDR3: CASSQDRRLGRGLQETQYF. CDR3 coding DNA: TGCGCCAGCAGCCAAGATCGAAGGCTTGGGAGGGGTCTCCAAGAGACCCAGTACTTC.

The CDR3 DNA follows: TGTGCCAGCAGTCCAGGAAGGTCGGGACTGAAAAACACCGGGGAGCTGTTTTTT. This codes for CASSPGRSGLKNTGELFF. The gene calls are TRBV28 and TRBJ2-2; TRBD2 is a possible D gene (6 bases). Germline V gene sequence: CDR1 MDHEN, CDR2 SYDVKM. The CDR3 runs to 18 residues. V was pared by 5 bases and J by 2 bases, with 21 bases between. The variable domain in full, with the rest retrieved from reference TRBV28 and TRBJ2-2, is DVKVTQSSRYLVKRTGEKVFLECVQDMDHENMFWYRQDPGLGLRLIYFSYDVKMKEKGDIPEGYSVSREKKERFSLILESASTNQTSMYLCASSPGRSGLKNTGELFFGEGSRLTVL.

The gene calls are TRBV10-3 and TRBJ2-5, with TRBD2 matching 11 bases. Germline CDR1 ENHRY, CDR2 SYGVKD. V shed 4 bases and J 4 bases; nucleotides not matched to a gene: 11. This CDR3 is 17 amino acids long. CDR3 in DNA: TGTGCCATCAGTGTGTCCTTAGCGGGAGGGCCCGGAGAGACCCAGTACTTC. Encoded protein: CAISVSLAGGPGETQYF.

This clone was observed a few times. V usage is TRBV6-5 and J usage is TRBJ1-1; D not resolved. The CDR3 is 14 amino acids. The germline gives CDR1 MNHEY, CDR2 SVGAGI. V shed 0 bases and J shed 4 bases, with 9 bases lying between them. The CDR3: CASSYSVGSTEAFF. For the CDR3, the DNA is TGTGCCAGCAGTTACTCCGTCGGGAGCACTGAAGCTTTCTTT.

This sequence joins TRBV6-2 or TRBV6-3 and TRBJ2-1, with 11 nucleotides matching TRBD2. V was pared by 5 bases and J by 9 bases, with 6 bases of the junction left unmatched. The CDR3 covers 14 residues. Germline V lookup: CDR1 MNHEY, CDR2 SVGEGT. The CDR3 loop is CASSGGLAVGEQFF. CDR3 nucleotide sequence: TGTGCCAGCAGTGGGGGACTAGCGGTCGGTGAGCAGTTCTTC.